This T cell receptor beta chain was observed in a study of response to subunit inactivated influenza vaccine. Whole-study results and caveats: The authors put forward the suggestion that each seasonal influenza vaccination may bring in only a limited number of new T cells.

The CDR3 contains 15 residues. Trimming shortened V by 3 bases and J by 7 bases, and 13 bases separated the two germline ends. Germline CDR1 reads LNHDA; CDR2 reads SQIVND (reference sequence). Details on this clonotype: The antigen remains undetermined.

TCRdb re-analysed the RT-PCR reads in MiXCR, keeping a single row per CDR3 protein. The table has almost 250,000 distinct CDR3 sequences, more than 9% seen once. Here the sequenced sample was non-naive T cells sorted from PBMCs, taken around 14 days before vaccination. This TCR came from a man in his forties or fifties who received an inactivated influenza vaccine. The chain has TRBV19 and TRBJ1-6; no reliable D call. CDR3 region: CASSMESTQNSPLHF. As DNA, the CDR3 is TGTGCCAGTAGTATGGAGTCAACTCAGAATTCACCCCTCCACTTT.